The 11 T cell receptor beta chains listed next were all sequenced from one sample in a study of blood T cells in healthy people across ages. A sample-barcoded 5' primer and a J-beta primer mix were used in a second PCR of roughly 7 to 11 cycles. TCRdb passed the 5' RACE reads through MiXCR, listing each CDR3 protein once. The sample yields about 830,000 distinct CDR3 sequences, under 80% seen once. Sequenced: blood. These receptors all come from a man aged 25-45 years in good health.

The chain joins TRBV5-1 to TRBJ2-3; 7 bases match TRBD1. The CDR3 is 15 amino acids. The germline gives CDR1 SGHRS, CDR2 YFSETQ. V lost 0 bases, J lost 6 bases, and 7 bases stayed unmatched. The CDR3 loop is CASSLEDRGPDTQYF. Written as DNA, the CDR3 is TGCGCCAGCAGCTTGGAGGATAGGGGGCCCGATACGCAGTATTTT.

This clonotype was counted only a few times. This sequence joins TRBV6-5 and TRBJ2-1, with D unclear. The CDR3 spans 15 residues. Germline V lookup: CDR1 MNHEY, CDR2 SVGAGI. V was shortened by 5 bases and J by 0 bases, with 11 bases between the two germline ends. The CDR3 nucleotides are TGTGCCAGCAGTACCACTGTATACTCCTACAATGAGCAGTTCTTC. Protein product: CASSTTVYSYNEQFF.

In DNA, the CDR3 is TGTGCTAGTGGTTTGTGGGGGCGGGATGAGCAGTTCTTC. Amino acid sequence: CASGLWGRDEQFF. The V gene is TRBV12-5, the J gene TRBJ2-1, with D possibly being TRBD1 (6 bases). The CDR3 contains 13 residues. The ends were cut back, 2 bases at V and 8 bases at J, with 10 bases in the middle. Germline CDR1 reads LGHNT; CDR2 reads FRNRAP.

The chain joins TRBV6-6 to TRBJ2-1, with D possibly TRBD1 on 5 matching bases. The J call may not be correct, given that the DNA end is closer to TRBJ2-7. There are 12 residues in the CDR3. Germline-derived CDR1 and CDR2 are MNHNY and SVGAGI (reference sequence). CDR3 sequence (DNA): TGTGCCAGCAGTAAACAGGTCTACGAGCAGTACTTC. This sequence encodes CASSKQVYEQYF.

This chain connects TRBV4-2 to TRBJ1-1, with TRBD1 as a possible D gene (5 bases). The CDR3 sequence is 14 residues long. Between the trimmed V and J ends, which lost 4 bases and 0 bases, there was a span of 9 bases. Per the germline V gene, CDR1 is LGHNA and CDR2 is YNFKEQ. As DNA, the CDR3 is TGTGCCAGCAGCCTCCGGGACTTGAACACTGAAGCTTTCTTT. Residues: CASSLRDLNTEAFF.

The V call is TRBV28, the J call TRBJ2-5; 7 bases are a match to TRBD2. The DNA end lines up better with TRBJ2-7; the J call may be wrong. The CDR3 length is 15 residues. Per germline, CDR1 MDHEN and CDR2 SYDVKM. Written as DNA, the CDR3 is TGTGCCAGCAGCTGGGAGGGCAACCCCCCCTACGAGCAGTACTTC. This gives the protein CASSWEGNPPYEQYF.

The chain recombines TRBV6-5 with TRBJ2-7; D gene ambiguous. Trimming cost V 6 bases and J 3 bases, with 12 bases left between them. The germline gives CDR1 MNHEY, CDR2 SVGAGI. This CDR3 comprises 13 residues. The CDR3 loop reads CASSSAADYEQYF. In DNA, the CDR3 is TGTGCCAGCAGCTCGGCCGCTGACTACGAGCAGTACTTC.

This CDR3 reads CSASPQGYAGYTF. The CDR3 nucleotides are TGCAGTGCTAGCCCTCAAGGGTACGCTGGCTACACCTTC. The gene calls are TRBV20-1 and TRBJ1-2; D not resolved. The ends were cut back, 3 bases at V and 7 bases at J, with 15 bases in the middle. The CDR3 runs 13 residues. CDR1 and CDR2 (germline): DFQATT, SNEGSKA (reference sequence).

Comments on this clonotype: Since a much larger clone is just one base distant, this may be a read error. The chain employs TRBV20-1 and TRBJ2-1; D remains unclear. The CDR3 is made up of 13 amino acids. The germline V gene has CDR1 DFQATT and CDR2 SNEGSKA (reference sequence). The CDR3 sequence is CSPRASAYNEQFF. CDR3 sequence (DNA): TGCAGTCCTAGGGCTTCGGCTTACAATGAGCAGTTCTTC.

The V and J genes are TRBV20-1 and TRBJ2-7; 7 nucleotides align to TRBD1. Germline V lookup: CDR1 DFQATT, CDR2 SNEGSKA (reference sequence). J gave up 3 bases and V 3 bases, and 11 bases lay outside the gene matches. The length of the CDR3 is 15 residues. The DNA for the CDR3 is TGCAGTGCTAGTGAGCCGACAGGGTCAAACTACGAGCAGTACTTC. Its protein product is CSASEPTGSNYEQYF.

V and J are TRBV20-1 and TRBJ2-3, with 10 bases that match TRBD2. Germline values: CDR1 DFQATT, CDR2 SNEGSKA (reference sequence). The J segment lost 3 bases and the V segment lost 4 bases, leaving 10 bases of the junction unmatched. CDR3 length: 16 amino acids. The CDR3 loop is CSATFRLAGLTDTQYF. In nucleotides, the CDR3 is TGCAGTGCTACATTTAGACTAGCGGGCCTAACAGATACGCAGTATTTT.